This T cell receptor (beta chain) was recovered during a study of blood T cell repertoires in COVID-19. Study in general: The United States, Italy and Spain supplied acute and convalescent COVID-19 samples. The analysed material was cDNA or gDNA that came from T cells, B-cell-depleted T cells, or PBMCs.

In the source study's methods: Cell counts per sample came from amplifying reference gene primers. TCRdb's copy holds only in-frame clones and misses some; the assay was immunoSEQ multiplex PCR. The V and J calls and clone size come from that table; D and trimming were worked out from the DNA. The profile shows 470,000 or so clones, 70% to 90% of them singletons. The ends were cut back, 1 base at V and 0 bases at J, with 4 bases in the middle. Germline values: CDR1 KGHSH, CDR2 LQKENI. This CDR3 is 14 amino acids long. Sequencing was carried out using peripheral blood. This chain links TRBV18 with TRBJ1-5; no definite D call. The TCR was taken from a human donor in a cohort sampled during active COVID-19. Here the CDR3 DNA reads TGTGCCAGCTCACCACTCCATAGCAATCAGCCCCAGCATTTT. Translation gives CASSPLHSNQPQHF.